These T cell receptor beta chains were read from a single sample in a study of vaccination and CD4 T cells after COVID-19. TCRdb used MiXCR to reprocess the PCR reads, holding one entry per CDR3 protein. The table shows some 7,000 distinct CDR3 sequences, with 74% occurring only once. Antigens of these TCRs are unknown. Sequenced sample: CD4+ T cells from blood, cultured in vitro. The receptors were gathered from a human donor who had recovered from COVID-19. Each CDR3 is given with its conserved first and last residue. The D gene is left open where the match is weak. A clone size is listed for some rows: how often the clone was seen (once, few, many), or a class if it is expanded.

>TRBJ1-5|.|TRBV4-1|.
TGCGCCAGCAGCCAAGGACAGCGCAATCAGCCCCAGCATTTT
CASSQGQRNQPQHF
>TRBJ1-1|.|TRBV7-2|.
TGTGCCAGCAGCTTAAGGTCCTCGCACACTGAAGCTTTCTTT
CASSLRSSHTEAFF
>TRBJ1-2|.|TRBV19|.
TGTGCCAGTATGTGGGATACGGACTATGGCTACACCTTC
CASMWDTDYGYTF
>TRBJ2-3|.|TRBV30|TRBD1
TGTGCCAGGACAGGGGAACTCACAGATACGCAGTATTTT
CARTGELTDTQYF
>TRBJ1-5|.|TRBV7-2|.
TGTGCCAGCAGCTTAGGAGGGAGGGGCGATCAGCCCCAGCATTTT
CASSLGGRGDQPQHF
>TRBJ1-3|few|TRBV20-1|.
TGCAGTGCTACGGGACATCACTCTGGAAACACCATATATTTT
CSATGHHSGNTIYF
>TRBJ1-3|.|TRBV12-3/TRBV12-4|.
TGTGCCAGCAGTAGCAGGACGGGGCTTGGAAACACCATATATTTT
CASSSRTGLGNTIYF
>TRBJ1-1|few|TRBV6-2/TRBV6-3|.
TGTGCCAGCAGGCGGACATTTCAAGGCACTGAAGCTTTCTTT
CASRRTFQGTEAFF
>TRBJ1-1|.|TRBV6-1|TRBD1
TGTGCCAGCAGGGACAGGGGCCGGATGAACACTGAAGCTTTCTTT
CASRDRGRMNTEAFF
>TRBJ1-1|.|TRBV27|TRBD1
TGTGCCAGCAGTAAAACAGGGGGGACTGAAGCTTTCTTT
CASSKTGGTEAFF
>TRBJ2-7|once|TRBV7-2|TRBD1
TGTGCCAGCAGCAACCTAGACAGGGGGTACGAGCAGTACTTC
CASSNLDRGYEQYF
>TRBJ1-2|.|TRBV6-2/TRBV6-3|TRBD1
TGTGCCAGCAGTAGACAGGGCAACTATGGCTACACCTTC
CASSRQGNYGYTF
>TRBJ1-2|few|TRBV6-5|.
TGTGCCAGCAGTTACTCGACCCCGGGCCCCGCTAGTGGCTACACCTTC
CASSYSTPGPASGYTF
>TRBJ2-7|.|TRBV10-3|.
TGTGCCATCAGTGACCGGGGGTGGCACGAGCAGTACTTC
CAISDRGWHEQYF
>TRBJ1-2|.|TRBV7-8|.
TGTGCCAGCAGCAACCCTTCTAACTATGGCTACACCTTC
CASSNPSNYGYTF
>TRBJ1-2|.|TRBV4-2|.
TGTGCCAGCAGCCAACCCCAACGGGCCAAGACCTATGGCTACACCTTC
CASSQPQRAKTYGYTF
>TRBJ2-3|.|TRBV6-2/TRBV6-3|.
TGTGCCAGCAGGGGGTCCTTATTCCATACTAGCACAGATACGCAGTATTTT
CASRGSLFHTSTDTQYF
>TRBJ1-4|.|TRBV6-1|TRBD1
TGTGCCAGCAGCCTTTCAGGGGGGAATGAAAAACTGTTTTTT
CASSLSGGNEKLFF